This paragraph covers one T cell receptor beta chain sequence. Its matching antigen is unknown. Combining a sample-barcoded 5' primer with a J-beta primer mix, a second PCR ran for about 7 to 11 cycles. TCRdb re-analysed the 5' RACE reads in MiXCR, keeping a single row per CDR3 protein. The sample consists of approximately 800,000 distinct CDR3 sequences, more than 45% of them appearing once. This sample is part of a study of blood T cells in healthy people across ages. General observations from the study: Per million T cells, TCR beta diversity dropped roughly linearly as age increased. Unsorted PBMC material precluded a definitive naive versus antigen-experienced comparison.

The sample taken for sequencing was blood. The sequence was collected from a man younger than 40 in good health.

The CDR3 protein is CASSFTHYEQYF. CDR3 nucleotide sequence: TGTGCCAGCAGTTTCACCCACTACGAGCAGTACTTC. This rearrangement joins TRBV12-3 or TRBV12-4 to TRBJ2-7, with D uncertain. The CDR3 extends over 12 amino acids. Trimming pared 3 bases from V and 3 bases from J, leaving 6 bases between.